This T cell receptor beta chain was observed in a study of metastatic and nonmetastatic thyroid tumors. Overall study results and limits: Compared with benign nodules, malignant thyroid tumors were reported to have significantly higher TCR beta diversity in both blood and tumor.

In the study's own analysis: A distant-metastasis classifier for papillary thyroid cancer was built using CDR3 differences across clinicopathological groups. With MiXCR, TCRdb called clones anew from the PCR reads. The V and J calls were not made by the authors but by TCRdb's processing. The sample lists tens of thousands of clones, more than 14% occurring once. None of the patients had undergone any treatment ahead of thyroid surgery. For this clone: The antigen remains unidentified.

This clonotype was sampled from a male donor with papillary thyroid cancer or a benign thyroid nodule (not recorded which). Some clones in this sample may be carry-over from other donors' samples. Sequencing was performed on blood.

In DNA, the CDR3 is TGTGCCAGTGATCCGGACGCTTATGGACCCTTCGAGCAGTACTTC. Amino acids: CASDPDAYGPFEQYF. This sequence joins TRBV19 and TRBJ2-7, with D unclear. V lost 8 bases to trimming and J lost 6 bases, with 23 bases between them. There are 15 residues in the CDR3. Germline CDR1 and CDR2: LNHDA and SQIVND (reference sequence).